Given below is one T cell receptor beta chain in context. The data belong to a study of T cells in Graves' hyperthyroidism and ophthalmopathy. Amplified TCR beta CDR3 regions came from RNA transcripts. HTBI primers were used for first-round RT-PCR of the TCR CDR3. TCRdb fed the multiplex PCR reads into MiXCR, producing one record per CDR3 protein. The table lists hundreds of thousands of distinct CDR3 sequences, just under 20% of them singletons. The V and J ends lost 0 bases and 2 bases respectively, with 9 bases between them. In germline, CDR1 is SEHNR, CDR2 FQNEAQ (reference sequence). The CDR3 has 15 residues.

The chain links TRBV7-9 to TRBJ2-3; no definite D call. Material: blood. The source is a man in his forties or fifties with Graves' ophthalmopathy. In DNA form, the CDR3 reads TGTGCCAGCAGCTTAGCCTCAACCGACACAGATACGCAGTATTTT. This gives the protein CASSLASTDTDTQYF.